The rows below give T cell receptor beta chains drawn from one sample of a study of control samples from healthy donors and cancer patients. Profiling relied on immunoSEQ multiplex PCR, and the TCRdb table lists in-frame clones only, not all of them. The sample shows 150,000 to 200,000 clones, around 90% of them seen only once. Sequencing was performed on blood. These receptors came from a woman aged 50 to 65 in good health. CDR3s include the opening cysteine and the closing phenylalanine or tryptophan. A D gene is named only where the DNA matches it firmly. A row's size may be missing; if present it is once, few, many or a size class.

NA | TRBJ1-5 | TRBV10-3 | NA | CAISEGQLRNQPQHF | TGTGCCATCAGTGAAGGACAGTTACGCAATCAGCCCCAGCATTTT
NA | TRBJ2-7 | TRBV11-3 | NA | CASSRDPLYEQYF | TGTGCCAGCAGCCGGGACCCCCTATACGAGCAGTACTTC
TRBD2 | TRBJ2-1 | TRBV11-3 | NA | CASSPRLAGSLTNEQFF | TGTGCCAGCAGCCCCAGACTAGCGGGATCTTTAACCAATGAGCAGTTCTTC
NA | TRBJ2-1 | TRBV5-1 | NA | CASSLTNGYNEQFF | TGCGCCAGCAGCTTGACAAATGGATACAATGAGCAGTTCTTC
TRBD1 | TRBJ2-3 | TRBV5-8 | NA | CASSLPPGTGDLTDTQYF | TGTGCCAGCAGCTTACCCCCCGGGACAGGGGACCTCACAGATACGCAGTATTTT
TRBD1 | TRBJ2-1 | TRBV28 | NA | CASSPLAGTGVRYNEQFF | TGTGCCAGCAGTCCCCTGGCAGGGACAGGGGTTAGGTACAATGAGCAGTTCTTC
NA | TRBJ2-3 | TRBV7-2 | NA | CASSSNLGGHTQYF | TGTGCCAGCAGCTCTAATCTCGGGGGTCATACGCAGTATTTT
TRBD1 | TRBJ2-6 | TRBV30 | NA | CAWMGQGTAGANVLTF | TGTGCCTGGATGGGACAGGGGACAGCAGGGGCCAACGTCCTGACTTTC
TRBD1 | TRBJ2-1 | TRBV11-1 | NA | CASSSRTGWGNEQFF | TGTGCCAGCAGCTCCCGGACAGGGTGGGGGAATGAGCAGTTCTTC
NA | TRBJ2-3 | TRBV20-1 | NA | CSASHRVNTDTQYF | TGCAGTGCTAGTCATCGGGTTAACACAGATACGCAGTATTTT
NA | TRBJ1-2 | TRBV12-3/TRBV12-4 | NA | CASSLRQSWGYTF | TGTGCCAGCAGTTTGCGACAGTCATGGGGCTACACCTTC
TRBD1 | TRBJ2-5 | TRBV4-1 | NA | CASSQYRDRGLLVMETQYF | TGCGCCAGCAGCCAGTACCGGGACAGGGGGCTGCTGGTCATGGAGACCCAGTACTTC
NA | TRBJ2-4 | TRBV14 | NA | CASSQGIPAGRAKNIQYF | TGTGCCAGCAGCCAAGGTATCCCGGCAGGGCGCGCCAAAAACATTCAGTACTTC
NA | TRBJ1-3 | TRBV9 | NA | CASSGSRGSGNTIYF | TGTGCCAGCAGCGGCAGTAGAGGCTCTGGAAACACCATATATTTT
NA | TRBJ2-1 | TRBV5-4 | NA | CASSPARTTGYNEQFF | TGTGCCAGCAGCCCCGCGAGGACAACGGGCTACAATGAGCAGTTCTTC
NA | TRBJ1-5 | TRBV2 | few | CASGMMTSPQPQHF | TGTGCCAGCGGGATGATGACCTCCCCTCAGCCCCAGCATTTT
NA | TRBJ2-1 | TRBV19 | NA | CASTPRSNNEQFF | TGTGCCAGTACCCCTAGGTCCAACAATGAGCAGTTCTTC
TRBD2 | TRBJ2-7 | TRBV7-2 | NA | CASSPWTSGRYEQYF | TGTGCCAGCAGCCCATGGACTAGCGGGAGGTACGAGCAGTACTTC
TRBD2 | TRBJ2-5 | TRBV18 | NA | CASSPPTSSQETQYF | TGTGCCAGCTCACCACCGACTAGCTCGCAAGAGACCCAGTACTTC
NA | TRBJ1-1 | TRBV7-2 | NA | CASSLVLGADTEAFF | TGTGCCAGCAGCTTAGTCTTGGGGGCGGACACTGAAGCTTTCTTT
TRBD1 | TRBJ2-1 | TRBV11-3 | NA | CASSSRRTGYNEQFF | TGTGCCAGCAGCTCTCGGCGGACAGGTTACAATGAGCAGTTCTTC
NA | TRBJ2-7 | TRBV3-1/TRBV3-2 | once | CASSLYEQYF | TGTGCCAGCAGCCTGTACGAGCAGTACTTC
NA | TRBJ2-3 | TRBV9 | NA | CASSVGEYTQYF | TGTGCCAGCAGCGTAGGGGAGTATACGCAGTATTTT
TRBD1 | TRBJ1-1 | TRBV5-6 | NA | CASSPQGLNTEAFF | TGTGCCAGCAGCCCACAGGGGCTGAACACTGAAGCTTTCTTT
TRBD2 | TRBJ2-5 | TRBV30 | once | CAWSGSGREETQYF | TGTGCCTGGAGTGGTAGCGGGAGGGAAGAGACCCAGTACTTC
NA | TRBJ2-4 | TRBV2 | NA | CASSPAGVSGATLAKNIQYF | TGTGCCAGCAGCCCCGCCGGTGTAAGCGGTGCTACCTTAGCCAAAAACATTCAGTACTTC
NA | TRBJ1-6 | TRBV30 | NA | CAFYPRDPLSPLHF | TGTGCCTTCTACCCGAGGGATCCACTTTCACCCCTCCACTTT
NA | TRBJ1-1 | TRBV6-6 | NA | CASSYGGTEAFF | TGTGCCAGCAGTTACGGGGGGACTGAAGCTTTCTTT
NA | TRBJ2-6 | TRBV19 | few | CAASKQVSGANVLTF | TGTGCCGCCTCAAAACAAGTCTCTGGGGCCAACGTCCTGACTTTC
TRBD2 | TRBJ2-2 | TRBV4-3 | NA | CASTSSGSGIGELFF | TGCGCCAGCACCTCTAGCGGGAGCGGGATCGGGGAGCTGTTTTTT
NA | TRBJ2-1 | TRBV10-2 | NA | CASSGLRVNEQFF | TGCGCCAGCTCGGGACTCCGCGTGAATGAGCAGTTCTTC